A single T cell receptor beta chain is shown here with its context. An end of the junction differs from the germline gene, which may be a read error. This CDR3 spans 15 amino acids. Germline loops: CDR1 SGDLS, CDR2 YYNGEE. With a J-beta primer mix and a sample-barcoded 5' primer, a second PCR ran roughly 6 to 11 cycles. One entry per CDR3 protein results from TCRdb running MiXCR on the 5' RACE reads. Here the sample spans about 830,000 distinct CDR3 sequences, around 68% being singletons. These data originate in a study of blood T cells in healthy people across ages. The sequenced material came from blood. This TCR came from a man aged 25-45 years in good health. The chain carries TRBV9 and TRBJ2-7; TRBD1 might be the D (6 bases). CDR3: CTSSVGGGETYEQYF. Written as DNA, the CDR3 is TGTACCAGCAGCGTAGGTGGGGGCGAGACCTACGAGCAGTACTTC. Using reference TRBV9 and TRBJ2-7 for the parts outside the CDR3, the full variable domain is DSGVTQTPKHLITATGQRVTLRCSPRSGDLSVYWYQQSLDQGLQFLIQYYNGEERAKGNILERFSAQQFPDLHSELNLSSLELGDSALYFCTSSVGGGETYEQYFGPGTRLTVT.